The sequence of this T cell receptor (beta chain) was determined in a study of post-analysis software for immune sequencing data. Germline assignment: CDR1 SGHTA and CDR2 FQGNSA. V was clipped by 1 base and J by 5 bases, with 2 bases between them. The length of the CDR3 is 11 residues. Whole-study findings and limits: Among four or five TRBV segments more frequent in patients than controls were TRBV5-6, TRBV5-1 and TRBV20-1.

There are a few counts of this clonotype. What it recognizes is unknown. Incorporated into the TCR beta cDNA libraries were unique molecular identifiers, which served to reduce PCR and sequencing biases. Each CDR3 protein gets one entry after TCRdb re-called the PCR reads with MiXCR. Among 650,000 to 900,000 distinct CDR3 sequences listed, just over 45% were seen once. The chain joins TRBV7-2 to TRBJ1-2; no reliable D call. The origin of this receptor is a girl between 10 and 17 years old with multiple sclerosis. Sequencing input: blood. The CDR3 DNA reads TGTGCCAGCAGCTTAGTATATGGCTACACCTTC. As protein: CASSLVYGYTF.